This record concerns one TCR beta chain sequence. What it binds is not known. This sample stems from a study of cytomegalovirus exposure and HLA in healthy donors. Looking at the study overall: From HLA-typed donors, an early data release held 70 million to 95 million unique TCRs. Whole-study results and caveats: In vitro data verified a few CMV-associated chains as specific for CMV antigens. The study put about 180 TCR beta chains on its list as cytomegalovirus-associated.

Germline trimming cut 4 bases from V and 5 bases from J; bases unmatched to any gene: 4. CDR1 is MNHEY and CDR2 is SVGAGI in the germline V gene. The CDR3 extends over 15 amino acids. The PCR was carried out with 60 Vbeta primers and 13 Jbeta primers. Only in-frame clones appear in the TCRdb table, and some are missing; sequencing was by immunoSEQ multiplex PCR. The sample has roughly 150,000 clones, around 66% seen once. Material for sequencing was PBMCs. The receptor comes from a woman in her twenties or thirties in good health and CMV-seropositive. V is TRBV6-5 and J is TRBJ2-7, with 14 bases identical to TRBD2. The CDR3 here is CASSSRLAGGNEQYF. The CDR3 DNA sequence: TGTGCCAGCAGTTCCCGACTAGCGGGAGGGAACGAGCAGTACTTC.